This passage covers 21 T cell receptor beta chains from one sample sequenced in a study of T cells in Graves' hyperthyroidism and ophthalmopathy. From RNA transcripts, TCR beta CDR3 regions were amplified. The study used the HTBI primer set for a first-round RT-PCR of the TCR CDR3. A single record per CDR3 protein comes from TCRdb applying MiXCR to the multiplex PCR reads. The sample yields 250,000 to 300,000 distinct CDR3 sequences, 13% seen once. The specimen was blood. Source of these receptors: a woman younger than 45 with Graves' hyperthyroidism that later progressed to Graves' ophthalmopathy.

This chain joins TRBV19 and TRBJ2-7; TRBD2 matches 10 bases. V was pared by 0 bases and J by 3 bases, with 2 bases of the junction left unmatched. In germline, CDR1 is LNHDA, CDR2 SQIVND (reference sequence). This CDR3 has 15 amino acids. Here the CDR3 DNA reads TGTGCCAGTAGTATAGAGGCTAGCGGGAGCTACGAGCAGTACTTC. It codes for CASSIEASGSYEQYF.

This clonotype was observed at least ten times. The J gene is TRBJ2-7, the V gene TRBV7-8; weak D call: TRBD1 (9 bases). V was cut by 4 bases and J by 7 bases, with 20 bases left in between. Germline lookup yields CDR1 SGHVS and CDR2 FQNEAQ. The CDR3 totals 15 residues. The CDR3 reads CASSSTGGGGREQYF. CDR3 DNA: TGTGCCAGCAGCTCCACAGGGGGCGGCGGGAGGGAGCAGTACTTC.

This clonotype was counted between two and nine times. Here the CDR3 DNA reads TGTGCCAGCAGCTCCCGGACGGGGGCCTCCTACGAGCAGTACTTC. This sequence encodes CASSSRTGASYEQYF. The gene calls are TRBV9 and TRBJ2-7; D may be TRBD1 or TRBD2 (6 bases each). V was clipped by 4 bases and J by 0 bases, with 14 bases between them. This CDR3 comprises 15 residues. Germline V CDR1 and CDR2: SGDLS, YYNGEE.

This clonotype has ten or more counts. The genes are TRBV4-1 and TRBJ2-7; no reliable D call. CDR3 length: 14 amino acids. Trimming pared 0 bases from V and 0 bases from J, leaving 6 bases between. CDR1 MGHRA and CDR2 YSYEKL come from the germline V gene. The CDR3 nucleotides are TGCGCCAGCAGCCAAGATGGGTTCTCCTACGAGCAGTACTTC. Protein product: CASSQDGFSYEQYF.

This clonotype was seen only a few times. The chain links TRBV6-1 to TRBJ2-2; no clear D. There are 15 residues in the CDR3. Looked up from germline, CDR1 is MNHNS and CDR2 is SASEGT. V was clipped by 2 bases and J by 1 base, with 8 bases between them. The DNA of the CDR3 is TGTGCCAGCAGTGAAACCAACCTGAACACCGGGGAGCTGTTTTTT. This translates into CASSETNLNTGELFF.

This clonotype was observed at least ten times. The genes are TRBV6-1 and TRBJ1-1, with no clear D. V was shortened by 5 bases and J by 8 bases, with 18 bases between the two germline ends. The CDR3 consists of 14 residues. The V gene's germline CDR1 is MNHNS and CDR2 SASEGT. The CDR3: CASSSQFSISEAFF. CDR3 nucleotide sequence: TGTGCCAGCAGTTCCCAATTTAGTATCTCGGAAGCTTTCTTT.

Regarding this clonotype: Just one base apart from a much larger clone, this may be a read error. The chain combines TRBV6-2 or TRBV6-3 with TRBJ1-1; D gene ambiguous. CDR3 length: 13 amino acids. CDR1 MNHEY and CDR2 SVGEGT come from the germline V gene. The CDR3 DNA sequence: TGTGCCAGCAGTTACCCCCCTAACACTGAAGCTCTCTTT. It is translated as CASSYPPNTEALF.

Ten or more counts support this clonotype. The chain is built from TRBV7-3 and TRBJ2-5; TRBD1 might be the D (8 bases). Germline CDR1 reads SGHTA; CDR2 reads FQGTGA. V lost 6 bases to trimming and J lost 5 bases, with 16 bases between them. This CDR3 comprises 14 residues. The CDR3 nucleotides are TGTGCCAGCAGTAAACAGGGGGGGAGTGAGACCCAGTACTTC. As protein: CASSKQGGSETQYF.

This clonotype was seen repeatedly, ten times or more. The V gene is TRBV5-1, the J gene TRBJ2-3; D may be TRBD2 (5 bases). CDR1 is SGHRS, CDR2 YFSETQ, per germline. This CDR3 region has 12 residues. Trimming took off 3 bases at V and 4 bases at J, with 6 bases between the two ends. The CDR3 here is CASSWESDTQYF. The CDR3 DNA sequence: TGCGCCAGCAGCTGGGAGTCAGATACGCAGTATTTT.

This clonotype was seen ten or more times. The chain carries TRBV15 and TRBJ1-5, with D hard to call. Trimming stripped 6 bases from V and 0 bases from J, with 12 bases between. This CDR3 region has 15 residues. Germline CDR1 LNHNV, CDR2 YYDKDF (reference sequence). As DNA, the CDR3 is TGTGCCACCAGGGCCGGGCAAAATAGCAATCAGCCCCAGCATTTT. Translation: CATRAGQNSNQPQHF.

Only a few counts were recorded for this clonotype. V gene TRBV18 combines with J gene TRBJ2-2; no firm D call. Germline values: CDR1 KGHSH, CDR2 LQKENI. V lost 0 bases and J lost 5, with 16 bases in between. The CDR3 totals 17 residues. CDR3: CASSPPRLSKGTGELFF. As DNA, the CDR3 is TGTGCCAGCTCACCACCGCGTCTTTCTAAGGGTACCGGGGAGCTGTTTTTT.

This clonotype was detected ten times or more. Here the CDR3 reads CASSLDPGGELFF. The CDR3 DNA follows: TGTGCCAGCAGCTTAGACCCGGGCGGGGAGCTGTTTTTT. V and J are TRBV11-3 and TRBJ2-2, with D hard to call. Per the germline V gene, CDR1 is SGHNT and CDR2 is YENEEA. This CDR3 spans 13 amino acids. Trimming removed 0 bases at V and 7 bases at J, with 6 bases between. Full variable domain (rest looked up from reference TRBV11-3 and TRBJ2-2): EAGVVQSPRYKIIEKKQPVAFWCNPISGHNTLYWYLQNLGQGPELLIRYENEEAVDDSQLPKDRFSAERLKGVDSTLKIQPAELGDSAVYLCASSLDPGGELFFGEGSRLTVL.

There are many counts of this clonotype. The chain links TRBV30 to TRBJ1-5; D gene unclear. CDR1 and CDR2 (germline): GTSNPN, SVGIG (reference sequence). The length of the CDR3 is 13 residues. V was trimmed by 1 base and J by 2 bases, leaving 6 bases between them. In nucleotides, the CDR3 is TGTGCCTGGAGTGGCGGGGGCAATCAGCCCCAGCATTTT. Translating it yields CAWSGGGNQPQHF.

This clonotype was detected many times. This chain uses TRBV27 with TRBJ2-3, with TRBD2 identical over 10 bases. Germline V gene data show CDR1 as MNHEY and CDR2 as SMNVEV (reference sequence). J was trimmed by 4 bases and V by 5 bases; bases with no gene match: 6. The CDR3 is made up of 15 amino acids. The CDR3 DNA sequence: TGTGCCAGCAGTCTAGCGGGAGCGGGGCCAGATACGCAGTATTTT. Translating gives CASSLAGAGPDTQYF.

At least ten counts were recorded for this clonotype. The chain couples TRBV6-1 to TRBJ1-3; tentative D call: TRBD1 (5 bases). The germline CDR1 and CDR2 sequences are MNHNS and SASEGT. The CDR3 consists of 14 residues. Deletions cut 5 bases from V and 2 bases from J, with 10 bases between. The CDR3 protein is CASSRGGPGNTIYF. In nucleotides, the CDR3 is TGTGCCAGCAGTCGGGGCGGGCCTGGAAACACCATATATTTT.

This chain uses TRBV10-3 with TRBJ1-1, with TRBD1 as a possible D gene (5 bases). The V end lost 3 bases, the J end lost 0 bases, and 8 bases lay between the germline ends. The V gene's germline CDR1 is ENHRY and CDR2 SYGVKD. CDR3 length equals 14 residues. Written as DNA, the CDR3 is TGTGCCATCAGTGAAAGGGACGTGAACACTGAAGCTTTCTTT. It specifies CAISERDVNTEAFF.

This clonotype was recorded at least ten times. The J gene is TRBJ1-5, the V gene TRBV3-1; 7 bases match TRBD1. The CDR3 loop spans 15 amino acids. CDR1 is LGHDT and CDR2 is YNNKEL in the germline V gene (reference sequence). V shed 1 base and J 3 bases; nucleotides not matched to a gene: 3. CDR3 loop: CASSQGDSFNQPQHF. The CDR3 DNA reads as TGTGCCAGCAGCCAAGGGGACAGCTTCAATCAGCCCCAGCATTTT.

This clonotype was seen ten or more times. The chain carries TRBV20-1 and TRBJ2-1; TRBD2 might be the D (6 bases). There are 15 residues in the CDR3. Deletions cut 0 bases from V and 5 bases from J, with 14 bases between. In germline, CDR1 is DFQATT, CDR2 SNEGSKA (reference sequence). The CDR3 nucleotides are TGCAGTGCTAGAGATAGGGGCGGGACCAACAATGAGCAGTTCTTC. It specifies CSARDRGGTNNEQFF.

This clonotype was counted a few times. The rearrangement uses TRBV5-1 and TRBJ2-7; TRBD1 matches at 8 bases. The CDR3 sequence is 16 residues long. Trimming took 4 bases from V and 4 from J; bases not matched to a gene: 13. The V gene's germline CDR1 is SGHRS and CDR2 YFSETQ. The CDR3 is CASSPSGTGGLYEQYF. CDR3 nucleotides: TGCGCCAGCAGCCCTTCCGGGACAGGAGGACTATACGAGCAGTACTTC.

This clonotype turned up a few times. The J gene is TRBJ2-7, the V gene TRBV6-1, with D uncertain. The V and J ends lost 6 bases and 2 bases respectively, with 17 bases between them. Germline CDR1 reads MNHNS; CDR2 reads SASEGT. The CDR3 sequence is 15 residues long. CDR3 bases: TGTGCCAGCAGGCCTGGTGGGATAGGGACCTACGAGCAGTACTTC. It translates to CASRPGGIGTYEQYF.

This clonotype was picked up a small number of times. This chain joins TRBV4-3 and TRBJ2-3, with D unclear. V dropped 1 base and J dropped 4 bases, with 12 bases sitting between them. Germline V gene sequence: CDR1 LGHNA, CDR2 YSLEER. This CDR3 spans 15 amino acids. The CDR3 sequence is CASSQGKAEPDTQYF. CDR3 in DNA: TGCGCCAGCAGCCAAGGGAAGGCGGAGCCAGATACGCAGTATTTT.